This is a list of T cell receptor beta chains from one sample in a study of beta chain features in type 1 diabetes. Assay used: immunoSEQ multiplex PCR; TCRdb lists only in-frame clones, some missing. The sample holds about 260,000 clones, more than 65% seen once. What was sequenced was naive CD4+ T cells from blood. These receptors were obtained from a man aged 25-45 years in good health. Each CDR3 is given with its conserved first and last residue. The D gene is left open where the match is weak. Not all rows give a size; the values are once, few, many and, for expanded clones, a class.

d_gene,j_gene,v_gene,abundance,CDR3aa
.,TRBJ2-5,TRBV10-3,.,CAISGRGPRETQYF
TRBD1,TRBJ2-5,TRBV7-2,.,CASSLPDRVRETQYF
.,TRBJ1-1,TRBV28,.,CASSRQDMNTEAFF
TRBD1,TRBJ2-1,TRBV4-3,.,CASSQSGTVRSSYNEQFF
.,TRBJ2-7,TRBV5-6,.,CASSSGTEYEQYF
.,TRBJ2-1,TRBV4-3,.,CASSQLINTSSYNEQFF
.,TRBJ2-7,TRBV10-3,.,CAIKGRSYEQYF
TRBD2,TRBJ2-2,TRBV29-1,once,CSVALSGGTGELFF
TRBD1,TRBJ1-6,TRBV30,.,CAWSASLDRGVNSPLHF
TRBD1,TRBJ2-7,TRBV7-2,.,CASSLFRTGSYEQYF
.,TRBJ2-5,TRBV15,.,CATSRDLEETQYF
TRBD1,TRBJ1-1,TRBV5-1,.,CASSPGQGGTEAFF
TRBD2,TRBJ2-3,TRBV7-9,.,CASSLGLAVDLRDTQYF
.,TRBJ2-7,TRBV6-5,.,CASSYGESDYEQYF